These T cell receptor beta chains were read from a single sample in a study of beta chain features in type 1 diabetes. The table came from immunoSEQ multiplex PCR; TCRdb's copy has only in-frame clones and leaves some out. The repertoire holds a few hundred thousand clones, 11% seen once, with approximately 1.5% in the top ten. The specimen was central memory CD4+ T cells from blood. The receptors were gathered from a man aged 18 to 29 in good health. Both conserved end residues are part of each CDR3. D genes are given only for firm matches. Expanded clones get a size class; other rows say once, few or many, or leave the size out.

clone_size	d_call	v_call	j_call	cdr3_aa	cdr3_nt
many	TRBD1	TRBV9	TRBJ2-6	CASSMTGPGANVLTF	TGTGCCAGCAGCATGACAGGGCCTGGGGCCAACGTCCTGACTTTC
NA	TRBD2	TRBV5-6	TRBJ2-1	CASSPTGLAGAYNEQFF	TGTGCCAGCAGCCCTACTGGACTAGCGGGAGCCTACAATGAGCAGTTCTTC
NA	NA	TRBV6-8	TRBJ1-5	CARTSQPQHF	TGTGCCAGGACAAGTCAGCCCCAGCATTTT
few	NA	TRBV5-1	TRBJ2-3	CASRPGSTDTQYF	TGCGCCAGCAGGCCCGGAAGCACAGATACGCAGTATTTT
NA	TRBD1	TRBV4-3	TRBJ2-1	CASGRDRYNEQFF	TGCGCCAGCGGCCGGGACAGATACAATGAGCAGTTCTTC
NA	NA	TRBV7-9	TRBJ2-7	CASSLGDAYEQYF	TGTGCCAGCAGCTTAGGGGACGCCTACGAGCAGTACTTC
few	NA	TRBV30	TRBJ2-7	CAWSLPLNGAYEQYF	TGTGCCTGGAGCCTCCCACTAAACGGGGCCTACGAGCAGTACTTC
NA	NA	TRBV6-6	TRBJ2-1	CASNLLSGSRSEQFF	TGTGCCAGCAACTTATTATCCGGGAGCCGGAGTGAGCAGTTCTTC
few	NA	TRBV6-5	TRBJ2-3	CASKHTDTQYF	TGTGCCAGCAAGCACACAGATACGCAGTATTTT
NA	NA	TRBV6-6	TRBJ2-2	CASSYSRDTGELFF	TGTGCCAGCAGTTACTCGAGGGACACCGGGGAGCTGTTTTTT